Below, 8 T cell receptor beta chains from the same sample are listed, as sequenced in a study of T cell responses to AZD1222 COVID-19 vaccine. Sequenced by immunoSEQ multiplex PCR; TCRdb stores in-frame clones only, minus some. The sample includes about 150,000 clones, 75% to 90% seen only once; the top ten take roughly 4%. This specimen consisted of peripheral blood, obtained on day 0 of AZD1222 vaccination. These receptors came from an adult in good health.

V is TRBV5-8 and J is TRBJ2-5, with 13 bases aligning to TRBD2. Germline trimming cut 4 bases from V and 5 bases from J; bases unmatched to any gene: 8. Germline CDR1 SGHTS, CDR2 YDEGEE. The CDR3 runs to 16 residues. CDR3 residues: CASSVGTSGEWETQYF. The CDR3 bases are TGTGCCAGCAGCGTTGGGACTAGCGGGGAGTGGGAGACCCAGTACTTC.

The chain carries TRBV30 and TRBJ1-5; no reliable D call. Germline CDR1 GTSNPN, CDR2 SVGIG (reference sequence). Trimming took off 4 bases at V and 5 bases at J, with 15 bases between the two ends. This CDR3 spans 14 amino acids. Written as DNA, the CDR3 is TGTGCCTGGAACGACCTCGTTAAGGATCAGCCCCAGCATTTT. This codes for CAWNDLVKDQPQHF.

This chain connects TRBV6-5 to TRBJ2-7; possible D gene TRBD1, 6 bases. Looked up from germline, CDR1 is MNHEY and CDR2 is SVGAGI. The V end lost 8 bases, the J end lost 3 bases, and 17 bases lay between the germline ends. The CDR3 has 14 residues. The CDR3 DNA reads TGTGCCAGCGAGGTGGCAGGGGTCCTCTACGAGCAGTACTTC. The encoded protein is CASEVAGVLYEQYF.

The chain recombines TRBV5-1 with TRBJ2-2, with a possible D match to TRBD1 (6 bases). The ends were cut back, 3 bases at V and 1 base at J, with 19 bases in the middle. The CDR3 is made up of 18 amino acids. The V gene's germline CDR1 is SGHRS and CDR2 YFSETQ. CDR3 nucleotide sequence: TGCGCCAGCAGCTCCAGGATGTTGGGACACAGGAACACCGGGGAGCTGTTTTTT. This encodes CASSSRMLGHRNTGELFF.

The chain is built from TRBV11-2 and TRBJ2-2; 9 bases fit TRBD1. Per germline, CDR1 SGHAT and CDR2 FQNNGV. This CDR3 has 16 residues. The V gene end was trimmed by 2 bases and the J gene end by 2 bases; junction bases not matched to a gene: 3. The CDR3 DNA follows: TGTGCCAGCAGCTTAAGGACAGGGGAAAACACCGGGGAGCTGTTTTTT. This translates into CASSLRTGENTGELFF.

The rearrangement links TRBV19 to TRBJ1-5, with a weak D call TRBD1 (6 bases). This CDR3 spans 15 amino acids. V was clipped by 1 base and J by 1 base, with 8 bases between them. Per the germline V gene, CDR1 is LNHDA and CDR2 is SQIVND (reference sequence). CDR3 amino acids: CASSIGDRSNQPQHF. Here the CDR3 DNA reads TGTGCCAGTAGTATAGGAGACAGGAGCAATCAGCCCCAGCATTTT.

V and J are TRBV5-1 and TRBJ2-3; possibly TRBD1 or TRBD2 for D (5 bases each). Trimming pared 4 bases from V and 1 base from J, leaving 7 bases between. The CDR3 loop spans 13 amino acids. CDR1 is SGHRS, CDR2 YFSETQ, per germline. CDR3 DNA: TGCGCCAGCAGCCGGGACGGCACAGATACGCAGTATTTT. Encoded protein: CASSRDGTDTQYF.

The chain carries TRBV7-2 and TRBJ2-1; tentatively, D is TRBD1 or TRBD2 (5 bases each). This CDR3 contains 16 residues. Germline V gives CDR1 SGHTA, CDR2 FQGNSA. V was shortened by 1 base and J by 2 bases, with 12 bases between the two germline ends. In DNA form, the CDR3 reads TGTGCCAGCAGCTTAGAGAGGGGATACCCCTACAATGAGCAGTTCTTC. The encoded protein is CASSLERGYPYNEQFF.